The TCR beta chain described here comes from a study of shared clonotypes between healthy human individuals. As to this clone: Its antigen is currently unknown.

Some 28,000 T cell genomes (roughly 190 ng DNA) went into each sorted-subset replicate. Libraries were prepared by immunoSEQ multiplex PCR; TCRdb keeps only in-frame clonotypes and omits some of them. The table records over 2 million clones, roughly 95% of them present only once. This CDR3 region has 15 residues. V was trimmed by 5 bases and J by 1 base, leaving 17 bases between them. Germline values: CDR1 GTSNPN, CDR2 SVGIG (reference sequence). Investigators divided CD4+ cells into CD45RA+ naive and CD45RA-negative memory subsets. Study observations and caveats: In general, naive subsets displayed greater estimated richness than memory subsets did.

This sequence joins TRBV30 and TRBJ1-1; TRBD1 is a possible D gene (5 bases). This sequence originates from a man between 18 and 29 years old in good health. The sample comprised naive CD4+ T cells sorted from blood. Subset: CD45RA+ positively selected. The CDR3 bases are TGTGCCTGGCTGGGGGGGAAGACAAGGAACACTGAAGCTTTCTTT. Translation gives CAWLGGKTRNTEAFF.